The present T cell receptor beta chain was sequenced within a study of CD8+ T cells in alopecia areata. Study details: Administration of oral tofacitinib to treated patients was at 5 to 10 mg twice daily.

Overall study results and limits: Scalp lesions, especially in alopecia totalis/universalis, had higher clonality than normal scalp.

cDNA serving as the sequencing template came from extracted, reverse transcribed RNA. Profiled with immunoSEQ multiplex PCR; TCRdb holds only in-frame clones, not every one. The table has more than 75,000 clones, less than 50% seen once. Germline loops: CDR1 MDHEN, CDR2 SYDVKM. The CDR3 extends over 14 amino acids. The trim removed 8 bases at V and 2 bases at J, leaving 6 bases unmatched. This clone occurred a few times. What it recognizes is unknown. The sequence came from a human donor with alopecia areata. The J gene is TRBJ2-5, the V gene TRBV28; 9 nucleotides match TRBD2. Specimen: CD4+ T cells sorted from blood. The CDR3 loop reads CASLGLALQETQYF. CDR3 DNA: TGTGCCAGCCTGGGACTAGCCCTGCAAGAGACCCAGTACTTC.